Presented here are 5 T cell receptor beta chains from one specimen sequenced in a study of PD-L1 blockade in urothelial cancer. TCRdb keeps only in-frame clones here, not all; method: immunoSEQ multiplex PCR. The sample holds approximately 110,000 clones, less than 95% seen once. As for time point: peripheral blood 6 weeks after treatment start. Here the sequenced sample was PBMCs, taken around atezolizumab (anti-PD-L1) treatment. Receptors originate from a man in his 60s with urothelial cancer.

This chain joins TRBV11-2 and TRBJ1-2, with a tentative D call TRBD1 (5 bases). This CDR3 is built from 13 residues. The germline V and J ends were trimmed by 6 bases and 4 bases, with 12 bases remaining between them. The germline gives CDR1 SGHAT, CDR2 FQNNGV. The CDR3 here is CASSPTGSYGYTF. Here the CDR3 DNA reads TGTGCCAGCAGTCCAACAGGTTCCTATGGCTACACCTTC. Together with reference TRBV11-2 and TRBJ1-2, the CDR3 gives the full variable domain: EAGVAQSPRYKIIEKRQSVAFWCNPISGHATLYWYQQILGQGPKLLIQFQNNGVVDDSQLPKDRFSAERLKGVDSTLKIQPAKLEDSAVYLCASSPTGSYGYTFGSGTRLTVV.

V usage is TRBV6-5 and J usage is TRBJ2-1, with 10 bases aligning to TRBD2. Germline values: CDR1 MNHEY, CDR2 SVGAGI. The length of the CDR3 is 14 residues. J gave up 8 bases and V 6 bases, and 7 bases lay outside the gene matches. The CDR3 is CASRGAGGHDEQFF. DNA of the CDR3: TGTGCCAGCAGGGGAGCGGGGGGGCACGATGAGCAGTTCTTC.

The chain links TRBV5-4 to TRBJ2-3; 8 positions agree with TRBD1. The V gene's germline CDR1 is SGHNT and CDR2 YYREEE (reference sequence). The V segment lost 2 bases and the J segment 1 base; nucleotides outside the gene matches: 6. This CDR3 has 16 amino acids. CDR3 protein: CASSLGATGGTDTQYF. The CDR3 nucleotides read TGTGCCAGCAGCTTAGGGGCGACAGGGGGCACAGATACGCAGTATTTT.

The chain links TRBV28 to TRBJ2-1; TRBD2 matches 7 bases. The CDR3 consists of 17 residues. The germline gives CDR1 MDHEN, CDR2 SYDVKM. V trimming: 4 bases; J trimming: 4 bases; junction bases outside the gene matches: 13. CDR3 nucleotides: TGTGCCAGCAGTTCAACCCCCGGGAAGCGGGGATACAATGAGCAGTTCTTC. As protein: CASSSTPGKRGYNEQFF.

CDR3 sequence: CASSVYIAVETQYF. CDR3 nucleotide sequence: TGTGCCAGCAGTGTATACATAGCCGTAGAGACCCAGTACTTC. The V call is TRBV28, the J call TRBJ2-5; D is undetermined. The V end lost 5 bases, the J end lost 4 bases, and 14 bases lay between the germline ends. This CDR3 has 14 amino acids. The V gene's germline CDR1 is MDHEN and CDR2 SYDVKM.